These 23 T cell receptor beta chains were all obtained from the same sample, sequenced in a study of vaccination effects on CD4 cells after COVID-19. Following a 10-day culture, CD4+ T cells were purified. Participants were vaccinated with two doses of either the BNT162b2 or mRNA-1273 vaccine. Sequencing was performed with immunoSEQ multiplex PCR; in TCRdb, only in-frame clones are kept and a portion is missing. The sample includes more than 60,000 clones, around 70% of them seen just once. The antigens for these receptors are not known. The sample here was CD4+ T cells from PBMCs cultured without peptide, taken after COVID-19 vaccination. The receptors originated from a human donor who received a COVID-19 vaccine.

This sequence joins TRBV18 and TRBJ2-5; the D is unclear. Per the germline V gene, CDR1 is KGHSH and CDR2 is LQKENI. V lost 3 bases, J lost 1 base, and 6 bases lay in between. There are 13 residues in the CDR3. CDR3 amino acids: CASSPALQETQYF. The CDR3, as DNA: TGTGCCAGCTCACCTGCGCTCCAAGAGACCCAGTACTTC.

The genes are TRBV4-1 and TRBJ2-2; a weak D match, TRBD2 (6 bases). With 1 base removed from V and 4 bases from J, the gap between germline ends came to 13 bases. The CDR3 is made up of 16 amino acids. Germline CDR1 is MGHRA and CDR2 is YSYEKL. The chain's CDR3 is CASSQGRGMVTGELFF. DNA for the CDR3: TGCGCCAGCAGCCAAGGGAGGGGCATGGTCACCGGGGAGCTGTTTTTT.

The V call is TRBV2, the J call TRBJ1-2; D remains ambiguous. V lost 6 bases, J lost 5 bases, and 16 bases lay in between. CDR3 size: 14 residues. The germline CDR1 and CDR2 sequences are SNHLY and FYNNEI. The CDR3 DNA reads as TGTGCCAGCAGCCGGGATTTGGGGAGTTATGGCTACACCTTC. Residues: CASSRDLGSYGYTF.

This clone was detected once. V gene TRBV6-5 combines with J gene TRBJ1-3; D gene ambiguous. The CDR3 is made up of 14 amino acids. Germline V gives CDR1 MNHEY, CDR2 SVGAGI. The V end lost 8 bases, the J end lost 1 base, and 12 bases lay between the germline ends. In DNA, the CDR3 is TGTGCCAGCCAAGGACCGAAGTCTGGAAACACCATATATTTT. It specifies CASQGPKSGNTIYF.

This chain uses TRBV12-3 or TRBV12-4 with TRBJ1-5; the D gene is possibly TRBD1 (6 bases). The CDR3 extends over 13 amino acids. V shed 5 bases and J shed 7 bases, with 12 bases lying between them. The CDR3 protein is CASSQGGGQPQHF. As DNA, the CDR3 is TGTGCCAGCAGTCAGGGAGGGGGACAGCCCCAGCATTTT.

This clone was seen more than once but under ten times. CDR3 bases: TGTGCCAGCAGTTACCCGACAGGGGGCTGGCAGCCCCAGCATTTT. Protein: CASSYPTGGWQPQHF. V and J are TRBV6-2 or TRBV6-3 and TRBJ1-5; 10 bases align to TRBD1. V dropped 2 bases and J dropped 7; count of bases not matched to a gene: 5. In germline, CDR1 is MNHEY, CDR2 SVGEGT. The CDR3 is 15 residues long.

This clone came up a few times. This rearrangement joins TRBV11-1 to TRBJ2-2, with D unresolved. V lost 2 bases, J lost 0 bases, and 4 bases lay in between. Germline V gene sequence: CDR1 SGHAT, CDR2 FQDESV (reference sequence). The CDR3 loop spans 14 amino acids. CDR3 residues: CASSLSPNTGELFF. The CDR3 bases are TGTGCCAGCAGCTTATCCCCGAACACCGGGGAGCTGTTTTTT.

CDR3 sequence (DNA): TGCGCCAGCAGCCTCGGTGGGGCAGGGCAGCCCCAGCATTTT. Its translation: CASSLGGAGQPQHF. The chain has TRBV5-1 and TRBJ1-5, with D perhaps matching TRBD1 (5 bases). Germline assignment: CDR1 SGHRS and CDR2 YFSETQ. CDR3 length: 14 residues. The V gene lost 4 bases and the J gene lost 7 bases, with 15 bases spanning the gap.

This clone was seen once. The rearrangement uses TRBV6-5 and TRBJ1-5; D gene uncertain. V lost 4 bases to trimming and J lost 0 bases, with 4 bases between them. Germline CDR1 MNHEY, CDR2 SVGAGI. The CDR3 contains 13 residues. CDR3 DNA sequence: TGTGCCAGCAGTTGGGATAGCAATCAGCCCCAGCATTTT. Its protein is CASSWDSNQPQHF.

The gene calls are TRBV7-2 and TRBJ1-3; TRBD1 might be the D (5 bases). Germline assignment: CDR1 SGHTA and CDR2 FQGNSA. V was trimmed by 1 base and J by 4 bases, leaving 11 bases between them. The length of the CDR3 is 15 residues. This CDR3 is CASSLVGTQGNTIYF. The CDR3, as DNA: TGTGCCAGCAGCTTAGTAGGGACTCAGGGAAACACCATATATTTT.

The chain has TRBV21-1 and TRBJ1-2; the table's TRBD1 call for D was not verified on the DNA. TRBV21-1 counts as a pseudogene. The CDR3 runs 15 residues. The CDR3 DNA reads TGTGCCAGCAGCAGGGGCGAGCAGGAAACATATGGCTACACCTTC. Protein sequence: CASSRGEQETYGYTF.

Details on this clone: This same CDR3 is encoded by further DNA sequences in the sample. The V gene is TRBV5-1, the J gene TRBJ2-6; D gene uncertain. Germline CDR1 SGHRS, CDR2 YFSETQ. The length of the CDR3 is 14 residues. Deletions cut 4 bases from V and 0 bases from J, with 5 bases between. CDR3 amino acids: CASSIYSGANVLTF. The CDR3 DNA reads TGCGCCAGCAGCATATACTCTGGGGCCAACGTCCTGACTTTC.

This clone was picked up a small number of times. The CDR3 region has the DNA TGTGCCAGCAACCAGGGTATAAATACGCAGTATTTT. Residues: CASNQGINTQYF. The chain combines TRBV12-3 or TRBV12-4 with TRBJ2-3, with D perhaps TRBD1 (5 bases). The V and J ends lost 7 bases and 7 bases respectively, with 12 bases between them. This CDR3 is built from 12 residues.

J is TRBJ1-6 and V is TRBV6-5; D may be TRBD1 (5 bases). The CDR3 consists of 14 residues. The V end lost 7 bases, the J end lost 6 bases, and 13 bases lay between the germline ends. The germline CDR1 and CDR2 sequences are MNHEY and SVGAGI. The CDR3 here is CASKGPSLNSPLHF. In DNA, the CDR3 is TGTGCCAGCAAGGGACCCTCACTTAATTCACCCCTCCACTTT.

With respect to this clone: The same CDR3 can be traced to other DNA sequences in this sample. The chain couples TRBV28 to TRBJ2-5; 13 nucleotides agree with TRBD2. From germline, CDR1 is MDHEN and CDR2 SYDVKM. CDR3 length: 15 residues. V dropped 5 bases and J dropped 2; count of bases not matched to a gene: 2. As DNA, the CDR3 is TGTGCCAGCAGTCTGACTAGCGGGGGGCAAGAGACCCAGTACTTC. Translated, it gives CASSLTSGGQETQYF.

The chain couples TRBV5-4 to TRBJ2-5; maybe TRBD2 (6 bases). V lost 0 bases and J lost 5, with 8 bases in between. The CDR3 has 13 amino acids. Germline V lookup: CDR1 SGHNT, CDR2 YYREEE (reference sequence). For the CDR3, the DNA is TGTGCCAGCAGCTTGGATGGGAGGGAGACCCAGTACTTC. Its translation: CASSLDGRETQYF. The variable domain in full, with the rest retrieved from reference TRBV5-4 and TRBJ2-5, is ETGVTQSPTHLIKTRGQQVTLRCSSQSGHNTVSWYQQALGQGPQFIFQYYREEENGRGNFPPRFSGLQFPNYSSELNVNALELDDSALYLCASSLDGRETQYFGPGTRLLVL.

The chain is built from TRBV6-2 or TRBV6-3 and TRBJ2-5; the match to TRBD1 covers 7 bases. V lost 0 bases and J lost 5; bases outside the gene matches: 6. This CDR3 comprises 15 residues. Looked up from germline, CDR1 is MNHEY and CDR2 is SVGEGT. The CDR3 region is CASSYSTGIWETQYF. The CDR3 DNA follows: TGTGCCAGCAGTTACTCGACAGGGATATGGGAGACCCAGTACTTC.

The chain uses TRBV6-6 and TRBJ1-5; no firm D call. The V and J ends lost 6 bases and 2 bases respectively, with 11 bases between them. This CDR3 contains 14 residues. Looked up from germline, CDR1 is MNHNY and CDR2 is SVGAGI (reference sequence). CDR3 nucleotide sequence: TGTGCCAGCAGACAGTCCTGGGGCAATCAGCCCCAGCATTTT. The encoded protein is CASRQSWGNQPQHF.

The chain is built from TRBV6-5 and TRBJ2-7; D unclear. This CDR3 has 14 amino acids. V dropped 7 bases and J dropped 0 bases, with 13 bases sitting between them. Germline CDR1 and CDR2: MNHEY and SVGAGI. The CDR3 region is CASTTGQRSYEQYV. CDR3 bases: TGTGCCAGCACCACCGGCCAGCGCTCCTACGAGCAGTACGTC.

The CDR3 here is CASRRARDRVPDTQYF. The CDR3 nucleotides read TGTGCCAGCAGGAGGGCCCGGGACAGGGTACCAGATACGCAGTATTTT. The chain couples TRBV2 to TRBJ2-3, with TRBD1 identical over 9 bases. The CDR3 is 16 residues long. CDR1 is SNHLY and CDR2 is FYNNEI in the germline V gene. V was pared by 6 bases and J by 4 bases, with 11 bases of the junction left unmatched.

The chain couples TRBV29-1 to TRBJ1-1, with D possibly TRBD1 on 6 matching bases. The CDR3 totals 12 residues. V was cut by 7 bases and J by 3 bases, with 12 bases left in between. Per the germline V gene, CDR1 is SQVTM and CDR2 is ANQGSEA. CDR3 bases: TGCAGCGCCCTACCAGGGGACACTGAAGCTTTCTTT. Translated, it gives CSALPGDTEAFF.

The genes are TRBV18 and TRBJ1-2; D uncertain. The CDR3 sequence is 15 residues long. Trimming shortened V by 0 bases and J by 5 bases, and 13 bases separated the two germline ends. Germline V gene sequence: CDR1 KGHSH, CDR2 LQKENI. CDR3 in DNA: TGTGCCAGCTCACCACCGGGAGGGTTCGGGTATGGCTACACCTTC. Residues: CASSPPGGFGYGYTF.

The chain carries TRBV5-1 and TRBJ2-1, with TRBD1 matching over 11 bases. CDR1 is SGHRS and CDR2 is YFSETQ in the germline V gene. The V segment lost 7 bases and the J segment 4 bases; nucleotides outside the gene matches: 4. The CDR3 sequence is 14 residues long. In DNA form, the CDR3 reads TGCGCCAGCGGCCGGGACAGGGGGTACAATGAGCAGTTCTTC. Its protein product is CASGRDRGYNEQFF.